Listed here are 23 T cell receptor beta chains from one sample, sequenced in a study of control samples from healthy donors and cancer patients. Only in-frame clones appear in the TCRdb table, and some are missing; sequencing was by immunoSEQ multiplex PCR. The top ten hold about 1.4% of the sample, which has under 200,000 clones, about nine tenths seen once. Material for sequencing was blood. These receptors were obtained from a woman younger than 45 in good health.

This clone appeared once. The chain employs TRBV5-1 and TRBJ2-1, with D perhaps matching TRBD2 (5 bases). Trimming took 0 bases from V and 5 from J, leaving 12 bases between them. CDR1 and CDR2 (germline): SGHRS, YFSETQ. The length of the CDR3 is 15 residues. The CDR3 sequence is CASSLDASTDNEQFF. In DNA form, the CDR3 reads TGCGCCAGCAGCTTGGATGCTAGCACCGACAATGAGCAGTTCTTC.

CDR3 DNA: TGTGCCAGTGGGGGGCTAGCGGGAGGAACTTACAATGAGCAGTTCTTC. Protein sequence: CASGGLAGGTYNEQFF. This chain joins TRBV19 and TRBJ2-1; 11 bases fit TRBD2. The CDR3 spans 16 residues. Trimming took 8 bases from V and 4 from J; bases not matched to a gene: 10. Germline CDR1 LNHDA, CDR2 SQIVND (reference sequence).

V gene TRBV6-6 combines with J gene TRBJ2-3; D is uncertain. This CDR3 has 15 residues. V lost 0 bases, J lost 1 base, and 8 bases lay in between. The germline gives CDR1 MNHNY, CDR2 SVGAGI (reference sequence). For the CDR3, the DNA is TGTGCCAGCAGTTACTCAGTGTATCGCACAGATACGCAGTATTTT. Translation: CASSYSVYRTDTQYF.

The chain joins TRBV4-2 to TRBJ1-3; a possible D gene is TRBD1 (5 bases). The CDR3 runs to 14 residues. V was clipped by 4 bases and J by 3 bases, with 10 bases between them. In germline, CDR1 is LGHNA, CDR2 YNFKEQ. Here the CDR3 DNA reads TGTGCCAGCAGCCCCCCAGGGAATGGAAACACCATATATTTT. Amino acids: CASSPPGNGNTIYF.

The rearrangement links TRBV5-1 to TRBJ1-1; 7 bases map to TRBD1. The CDR3 has 13 amino acids. The germline V gene has CDR1 SGHRS and CDR2 YFSETQ. With V trimmed by 3 bases and J by 5 bases, 4 bases remained unmatched. CDR3 amino acids: CASSWTGKTEAFF. The CDR3, as DNA: TGCGCCAGCAGCTGGACAGGAAAAACTGAAGCTTTCTTT.

The chain joins TRBV6-5 to TRBJ1-1; D call uncertain. This CDR3 has 13 residues. Germline CDR1 and CDR2: MNHEY and SVGAGI. V was trimmed by 5 bases and J by 1 base, leaving 8 bases between them. CDR3 region: CASSIPPNTEAFF. CDR3 DNA: TGTGCCAGCAGTATCCCACCGAACACTGAAGCTTTCTTT.

The chain couples TRBV6-1 to TRBJ2-7; the match to TRBD1 covers 8 bases. The CDR3 runs 15 residues. In germline, CDR1 is MNHNS, CDR2 SASEGT. The ends lost 1 base at V and 2 bases at J; junction bases unmatched: 4. CDR3 in DNA: TGTGCCAGCAGTGAAGGGACAGGGAACACCTACGAGCAGTACTTC. Its translation: CASSEGTGNTYEQYF.

The V call is TRBV2, the J call TRBJ1-1; a weak D match, TRBD1 (5 bases). CDR3 length: 13 residues. The ends were cut back, 4 bases at V and 3 bases at J, with 9 bases in the middle. The germline V gene has CDR1 SNHLY and CDR2 FYNNEI. The CDR3 here is CASSAEGYTEAFF. CDR3 bases: TGTGCCAGCAGTGCCGAGGGGTACACTGAAGCTTTCTTT.

CDR3 bases: TGTGCCAGCAGTCCACCTAAGCGGGGATCCTACGAGCAGTACTTC. Translating it yields CASSPPKRGSYEQYF. The chain recombines TRBV25-1 with TRBJ2-7, with 7 bases identical to TRBD2. This CDR3 region has 15 residues. Germline V CDR1 and CDR2: MGHDK, SYGVNS. V was clipped by 5 bases and J by 1 base; unmatched bases: 8.

The rearrangement joins TRBV12-3 or TRBV12-4 to TRBJ1-2; TRBD1 is a possible D gene (5 bases). Deletions cut 3 bases from V and 2 bases from J, with 7 bases between. This CDR3 comprises 13 residues. The CDR3 DNA sequence: TGTGCCAGCAGTTTGACAGCAAACTATGGCTACACCTTC. This gives the protein CASSLTANYGYTF.

Of note for this clone: Distinct nucleotide sequences in the sample also encode this CDR3. This sequence joins TRBV6-4 and TRBJ2-1; 10 bases map to TRBD1. V lost 3 bases and J lost 4; bases outside the gene matches: 3. Germline loops: CDR1 MRHNA, CDR2 SNTAGT. CDR3 length equals 15 residues. The CDR3 reads CASSDGQGGYNEQFF. The CDR3 DNA reads TGTGCCAGCAGTGATGGACAGGGGGGATACAATGAGCAGTTCTTC.

CDR3 protein: CASSPGTGSNYGYTF. In nucleotides, the CDR3 is TGTGCCAGCAGCCCTGGGACAGGGTCTAACTATGGCTACACCTTC. The chain carries TRBV7-3 and TRBJ1-2, with 9 bases fitting TRBD1. The CDR3 covers 15 residues. The germline CDR1 and CDR2 sequences are SGHTA and FQGTGA. V shed 5 bases and J 0 bases; nucleotides not matched to a gene: 4.

The chain links TRBV11-2 to TRBJ2-2, with TRBD2 matching 8 bases. Germline V gene lookup returns CDR1 SGHAT and CDR2 FQNNGV. CDR3 length equals 15 residues. J gave up 3 bases and V 6 bases, and 6 bases lay outside the gene matches. In DNA, the CDR3 is TGTGCCAGCAGTCCAACTAGCGGAGACACCGGGGAGCTGTTTTTT. Protein product: CASSPTSGDTGELFF.

CDR3 protein: CASSLVSGGNTIYF. CDR3 nucleotide sequence: TGTGCCAGCAGCTTGGTTTCAGGCGGAAACACCATATATTTT. The chain joins TRBV5-6 to TRBJ1-3; no firm D call. V shed 0 bases and J shed 4 bases, with 8 bases lying between them. This CDR3 comprises 14 residues. CDR1 is SGHDT, CDR2 YYEEEE, per germline.

The count of this clone is one. The chain recombines TRBV28 with TRBJ2-2; TRBD2 aligns across 7 bases. Looked up from germline, CDR1 is MDHEN and CDR2 is SYDVKM. V was clipped by 2 bases and J by 5 bases; unmatched bases: 2. The CDR3 has 14 amino acids. CDR3 residues: CASSLGGRTGELFF. CDR3 DNA: TGTGCCAGCAGTTTAGGCGGGAGAACCGGGGAGCTGTTTTTT.

The chain combines TRBV4-1 with TRBJ1-2; D gene unclear. Trimming left V 0 bases short and J 0 bases short, with 5 bases between. The CDR3 has 14 residues. Germline loops: CDR1 MGHRA, CDR2 YSYEKL. The CDR3 sequence is CASSQDPANYGYTF. CDR3 nucleotide sequence: TGCGCCAGCAGCCAAGACCCCGCTAACTATGGCTACACCTTC.

The CDR3 protein is CASSPGLAGGEQYF. The CDR3 bases are TGTGCCAGCAGTCCGGGACTAGCGGGAGGCGAGCAGTACTTC. The chain recombines TRBV27 with TRBJ2-7, with 15 bases lining up with TRBD2. The CDR3 is 14 amino acids. Germline V gives CDR1 MNHEY, CDR2 SMNVEV (reference sequence). V was clipped by 5 bases and J by 6 bases; unmatched bases: 2.

The chain uses TRBV11-2 and TRBJ2-7, with 7 positions matching TRBD1. From germline, CDR1 is SGHAT and CDR2 FQNNGV. CDR3 length: 14 residues. V lost 3 bases to trimming and J lost 2 bases; unmatched junction nucleotides: 4. The CDR3 sequence is CASSFSQGAYEQYF. The CDR3 DNA reads TGTGCCAGCAGCTTTTCCCAGGGGGCCTACGAGCAGTACTTC.

V gene TRBV6-5 combines with J gene TRBJ1-2, with TRBD1 identical over 7 bases. In germline, CDR1 is MNHEY, CDR2 SVGAGI. V lost 7 bases and J lost 2; bases outside the gene matches: 7. The CDR3 has 14 residues. This CDR3 is CASTSTGSNYGYTF. CDR3 in DNA: TGTGCCAGCACCTCGACAGGGTCCAACTATGGCTACACCTTC.

V is TRBV11-2 and J is TRBJ1-2; maybe TRBD1 (5 bases). CDR1 SGHAT and CDR2 FQNNGV come from the germline V gene. CDR3 length: 15 amino acids. The V end lost 0 bases, the J end lost 5 bases, and 13 bases lay between the germline ends. The CDR3 loop is CASSLDHGGMYGYTF. CDR3 DNA: TGTGCCAGCAGCTTAGATCACGGGGGAATGTATGGCTACACCTTC.

The chain combines TRBV7-9 with TRBJ2-1; 11 bases align to TRBD2. The ends lost 5 bases at V and 8 bases at J; junction bases unmatched: 8. This CDR3 spans 15 amino acids. Germline values: CDR1 SEHNR, CDR2 FQNEAQ (reference sequence). DNA of the CDR3: TGTGCCAGCAGCGCCACTAGCGGGAGATGGGATGAGCAGTTCTTC. It translates to CASSATSGRWDEQFF.

This sequence joins TRBV21-1 and TRBJ2-1; the table's D gene call, TRBD1, was not cross checked with the DNA. TRBV21-1 is a pseudogene segment. This CDR3 has 16 amino acids. CDR3 loop: CASSKGTGQAYNEQFF. The CDR3 DNA reads as TGTGCCAGCAGCAAAGGTACGGGACAGGCCTACAATGAGCAGTTCTTC.

In its sample, this clone was seen a few times. The chain carries TRBV7-3 and TRBJ2-3; 8 positions agree with TRBD1. This CDR3 spans 15 amino acids. V was pared by 7 bases and J by 6 bases, with 12 bases of the junction left unmatched. Per germline, CDR1 SGHTA and CDR2 FQGTGA. The CDR3 is CASKASTGAADTQYF. CDR3 in DNA: TGTGCCAGCAAAGCTTCGACAGGGGCGGCGGATACGCAGTATTTT.